This T cell receptor (beta chain) originates from a study of blood T cell repertoires in COVID-19. Study-wide background: From T cells, B-cell-depleted T cells, or PBMCs came the material, which was cDNA or gDNA.

Sequenced by immunoSEQ multiplex PCR; TCRdb stores in-frame clones only, minus some. The repertoire holds 95,000 or so clones, roughly 80% seen once, with approximately 25% in the top ten. J lost 0 bases, V lost 6 bases, and 8 bases had no gene match. The CDR3 runs to 15 residues. The germline gives CDR1 SNHLY, CDR2 FYNNEI. This TCR derives from a man older than 75 with active or convalescent COVID-19. Sequencing was done on a sample of peripheral blood. The chain links TRBV2 to TRBJ2-7; 7 nucleotides agree with TRBD1. The CDR3 nucleotides are TGTGCCAGCAGGACCCGGACAGGAGACTCCTACGAGCAGTACTTC. Its protein product is CASRTRTGDSYEQYF.